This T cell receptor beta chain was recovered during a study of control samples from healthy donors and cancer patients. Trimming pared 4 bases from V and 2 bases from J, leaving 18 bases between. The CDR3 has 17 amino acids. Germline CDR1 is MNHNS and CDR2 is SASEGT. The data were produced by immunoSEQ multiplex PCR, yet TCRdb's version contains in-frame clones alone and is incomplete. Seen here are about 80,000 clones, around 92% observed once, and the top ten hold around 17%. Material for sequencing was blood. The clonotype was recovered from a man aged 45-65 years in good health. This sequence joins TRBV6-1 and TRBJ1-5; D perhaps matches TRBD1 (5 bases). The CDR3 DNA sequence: TGTGCCAGCAGTGTCTGGGAGGGGAGGATTGGCAATCAGCCCCAGCATTTT. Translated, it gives CASSVWEGRIGNQPQHF.